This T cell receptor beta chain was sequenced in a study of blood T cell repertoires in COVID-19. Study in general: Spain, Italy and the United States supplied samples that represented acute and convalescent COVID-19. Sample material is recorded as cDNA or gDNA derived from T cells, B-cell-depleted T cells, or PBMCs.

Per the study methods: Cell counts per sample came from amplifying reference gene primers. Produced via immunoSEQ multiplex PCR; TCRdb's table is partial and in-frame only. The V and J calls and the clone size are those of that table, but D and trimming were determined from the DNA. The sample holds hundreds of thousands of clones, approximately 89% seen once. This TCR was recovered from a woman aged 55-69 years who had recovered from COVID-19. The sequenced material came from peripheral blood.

The CDR3 DNA is TGTGCCAGCAGTTTAAAGGGCGGGGGGTATTCTGGGGCCAACGTCCTGACTTTC. This sequence encodes CASSLKGGGYSGANVLTF. The chain links TRBV27 to TRBJ2-6; 8 nucleotides line up with TRBD2. The CDR3 consists of 18 residues. CDR1 MNHEY and CDR2 SMNVEV come from the germline V gene (reference sequence). V lost 2 bases and J lost 1; bases outside the gene matches: 7.